This T cell receptor (beta chain) was sequenced in a study of OX40 agonist ivuxolimab in advanced cancers. Regarding the research as a whole: The costimulatory receptor OX40 (CD134) was targeted by ivuxolimab, a fully human IgG2 agonistic monoclonal antibody. Intravenous ivuxolimab was administered to patients every 2 weeks at six dose levels: 0.01, 0.1, 0.3, 1.5, 3 and 10 mg/kg. The point of sequencing TCRbeta in the periphery was to test whether ivuxolimab changed TCR sequence diversity and drove clonal T-cell expansion. Patients were allowed to have had prior anti-PD-1, anti-PD-L1 or anti-CTLA-4 therapy, and 30% to 40% of the dose-escalation patients had previously received checkpoint inhibitors. The paper describes the monotherapy dose-escalation part (N = 52 patients) of the phase I trial of ivuxolimab. Among the 52 dose-escalation patients, some 20 had hepatocellular carcinoma, approximately 15 melanoma, 9 renal cell carcinoma and 9 head and neck cancer. Partial responses were achieved by three dose-escalation patients, of whom one had hepatocellular carcinoma and two had cutaneous melanoma. The dose-escalation cohort was 82.7% male with a mean age of 60 years, ranging from roughly 23 to 79.

Patients with autoimmune disease history or receiving systemic immunosuppression were excluded from the trial. Peripheral blood for TCR sequencing was drawn from every dose cohort at baseline, at cycle 4 day 1 and at cycle 7 day 1. The samples were drawn from a first-in-human, open-label, multicenter phase I dose-escalation trial of ivuxolimab. Adults with locally advanced or metastatic melanoma, renal cell, hepatocellular, or head and neck squamous cell carcinoma were enrolled in the trial. CD4+ and CD8+ T cells were sorted separately from peripheral blood before TCR sequencing. Broader findings and caveats from the paper: The antigen specificity of the peripheral T cells that underwent clonal expansion was not determined. At doses of 0.1 to 3.0 mg/kg, clonal expansion of both CD4+ and CD8+ T cells in blood was seen between baseline and week 6. After ivuxolimab, expanded clones were on average more numerous among CD8+ T cells than among CD4+ T cells. In the 0.1-3.0 mg/kg groups, partial responders were among the patients with the lowest normalized peripheral clonal expansion, particularly in CD8+ T cells. Low levels of normalized T-cell clonal expansion were also shown by some nonresponding patients.

Details on this clone: There is no known antigen for this receptor. No base quality information exists; no much larger clone differs at one position.

The V end loses 3 bases and the J end loses 0 bases, and a stretch of 5 bases separates them. CDR1 and CDR2 are read off the germline V gene (reference sequence) as LNHDA and SQIVND. CDR3 length: 13 amino acids, cysteine to phenylalanine. Only the CDR3 DNA stays, 39 bases, in frame from base 1. Genomic DNA was isolated from the sorted cells so that the TCRbeta CDR3 region could be sequenced. The immunoSEQ Assay was used to sequence the TCRbeta CDR3 regions. TCRdb took over this immuneACCESS table, retaining in-frame rearrangements with V and J assigned. Such tables are incomplete; in checked studies, under half of the missing clones stem from an unresolved V gene, and the remainder is unexplained. This sample is represented by 48,000 or so clones; 94% of them were singletons. The ten largest clones add up to roughly an eighth of the sample.

The sequence was collected from an adult with an advanced solid tumor such as melanoma, head and neck, liver or kidney cancer. This chain is built from TRBV19 and TRBJ1-1; a tentative D call is TRBD1 (5 bases match). Sequences were derived from CD4+ or CD8+ T cells sorted from blood, sampled in a trial of the OX40 agonist ivuxolimab. The CDR3 sequence is CASSMTVNTEAFF. The bases read TGTGCCAGTAGTATGACAGTGAACACTGAAGCTTTCTTT. The entire variable domain, with the stretches around the CDR3 drawn from the reference TRBV19 and TRBJ1-1 proteins, is DGGITQSPKYLFRKEGQNVTLSCEQNLNHDAMYWYRQDPGQGLRLIYYSQIVNDFQKGDIAEGYSVSREKKESFPLTVTSAQKNPTAFYLCASSMTVNTEAFFGQGTRLTVV.